Each of the 27 T cell receptor beta chains below was sequenced from the same sample in a study of T cells in women clearing cervical HPV infection. Profiling relied on immunoSEQ multiplex PCR, and the TCRdb table lists in-frame clones only, not all of them. Its clone listing holds 40,000 to 55,000 clones. The sample comprised blood buffy coat. The receptor source for this set is a woman between 18 and 70 years old with a cervical HPV16 infection that either progressed to CIN3+ or cleared (not recorded which).

As concerns this clone: The read is 3 residues too short to cover the CDR3 end, so that end is filled in from the germline J gene. V and J are TRBV5-4 and TRBJ1-6; TRBD1 agrees at 7 bases. The CDR3 totals 15 residues. Germline CDR1 is SGHNT and CDR2 is YYREEE (reference sequence). With 4 bases clipped from V and 7 bases from J, the junction kept 8 bases outside the gene matches. The sequenced CDR3 bases are TGTGCCAGCAGCGCAACTAGGGACAGAAATTCACCC. As protein: CASSATRDRNSP. The whole CDR3 protein is CASSATRDRNSPLHF.

Concerning this clone: The read falls 3 residues short of the CDR3 end, and the missing part is taken from the germline J gene. V is TRBV6-1 and J is TRBJ2-4; no clear D. CDR1 is MNHNS, CDR2 SASEGT, per germline. The length of the CDR3 is 15 residues. CDR3 DNA (partial): TGTGCCAGCAGTGAAGCCCCGGATGGAAACTATGGT. Its translation: CASSEAPDGNYG. The complete CDR3 protein is CASSEAPDGNYGQYF.

As to this clone: The read falls 3 residues short of the CDR3 end, and the missing part is taken from the germline J gene. V usage is TRBV14 and J usage is TRBJ2-2, with a tentative D call TRBD2 (7 bases). This CDR3 is built from 16 residues. Germline assignment: CDR1 SGHDN and CDR2 FVKESK. V lost 0 bases, J lost 1 base, and 9 bases lay in between. The covered CDR3 bases are TGTGCCAGCAGCCAAGAGGGAGGGGGGAACACCGGGGAG. Translating gives CASSQEGGGNTGE. The CDR3 in full is CASSQEGGGNTGELFF.

CDR3 DNA (partial): TGTGCCTGGAGTCAGGGGGACAATCAGCCG. This gives the protein CAWSQGDNQP. The full-length CDR3 reads as CAWSQGDNQPQYF. The chain combines TRBV30 with TRBJ2-3; 7 positions agree with TRBD1. The sequenced fragment ends 3 residues before the CDR3 boundary, so the rest is inferred from the germline J gene. The CDR3 extends over 13 amino acids. Germline values: CDR1 GTSNPN, CDR2 SVGIG (reference sequence). Full variable domain (outside the CDR3, taken from reference TRBV30 and TRBJ2-3): SQTIHQWPATLVQPVGSPLSLECTVEGTSNPNLYWYRQAAGRGLQLLFYSVGIGQISSEVPQNLSASRPQDRQFILSSKKLLLSDSGFYLCAWSQGDNQPQYFGPGTRLTVL.

In the case of this clone: Coverage ceases 3 residues before the CDR3 finishes, and the germline J gene fills in the end. The rearrangement links TRBV12-3 or TRBV12-4 to TRBJ2-3, with D unresolved. The CDR3 runs 14 residues. Trimming took 5 bases from V and 2 from J, leaving 11 bases between them. The sequenced part of the CDR3 DNA is TGTGCCAGCAGTCCGTCTCAGAACACAGATACG. It yields the protein CASSPSQNTDT. The full-length CDR3 reads as CASSPSQNTDTQYF.

Notes on this clone: The CDR3 end falls 3 residues outside the read, so it is completed with the germline J gene. The gene calls are TRBV5-1 and TRBJ1-1, with 10 bases that match TRBD1. Germline CDR1 is SGHRS and CDR2 is YFSETQ. J gave up 4 bases and V 5 bases, and 5 bases lay outside the gene matches. The CDR3 spans 14 residues. Here the CDR3 reads CASSYGQGGTEAFF. The sequenced CDR3 bases are TGCGCCAGCAGTTATGGACAGGGGGGCACTGAA.

With regard to this clone: The DNA ends 3 residues before the CDR3 does, and the rest of the CDR3 is filled in from the germline J gene. J is TRBJ2-3 and V is TRBV19, with D perhaps TRBD2 (6 bases). Germline V lookup: CDR1 LNHDA, CDR2 SQIVND (reference sequence). The CDR3 is 15 amino acids. Here the CDR3 reads CASSIDQAGYQPQYF. The CDR3 bases that were read are TGTGCCAGTAGTATAGATCAGGCGGGGTATCAGCCG.

Worth noting for this clone: The CDR3 is cut off 3 residues early in the read; its end comes from the germline J gene. This chain uses TRBV18 with TRBJ2-1; 11 nucleotides match TRBD2. Germline V gives CDR1 KGHSH, CDR2 LQKENI. There are 17 residues in the CDR3. V gave up 2 bases and J gave up 6 bases; unmatched junction bases: 9. The sequenced CDR3 bases are TGTGCCAGCTCACCAAGACCCCTAGCGGGGGGAGGCAATGAG. Translated: CASSPRPLAGGGNE. The full-length CDR3 reads as CASSPRPLAGGGNEQFF.

On this clone itself: The sequenced fragment ends 3 residues before the CDR3 boundary, so the rest is inferred from the germline J gene. The genes are TRBV12-3 or TRBV12-4 and TRBJ2-1; a possible D gene is TRBD1 (6 bases). Trimming took 6 bases from V and 6 from J, leaving 15 bases between them. This CDR3 is 14 amino acids long. Incomplete CDR3 DNA: TGTGCCAGCAGCCCCGACAGGAATCTCAATGAG. Translation gives CASSPDRNLNE. In full, the CDR3 is CASSPDRNLNEQFF.

Points on this clone: The read ends 3 residues before the CDR3 terminus; that terminus is restored from the germline J gene. The genes are TRBV7-8 and TRBJ2-3, with TRBD1 as a possible D gene (6 bases). CDR1 SGHVS and CDR2 FQNEAQ come from the germline V gene. The V and J ends lost 4 bases and 0 bases respectively, with 11 bases between them. The CDR3 spans 15 residues. CDR3 loop: CASSSDRISTDTQYF. Partial CDR3 DNA: TGTGCCAGCAGCTCCGACAGGATCAGCACAGATACG.

This CDR3 reads CASRTTAQTNSPLHF. The sequenced CDR3 bases are TGCGCCAGCAGGACGACAGCCCAAACTAATTCACCC. The gene calls are TRBV5-1 and TRBJ1-6; D is perhaps TRBD1 (5 bases). The DNA ends 3 residues before the CDR3 does, and the rest of the CDR3 is filled in from the germline J gene. The germline CDR1 and CDR2 sequences are SGHRS and YFSETQ. V was cut by 5 bases and J by 6 bases, with 15 bases left in between. The CDR3 length is 15 residues.

Note on this clone: Read data end 3 residues before the CDR3 end; the end is taken from the germline J gene. The same CDR3 arises from other DNA sequences in this sample as well. The chain is built from TRBV18 and TRBJ1-2; D gene unclear. CDR1 is KGHSH and CDR2 is LQKENI in the germline V gene. This CDR3 comprises 14 residues. CDR3 loop: CASSPLQWSYDYTF. The sequenced CDR3 bases are TGTGCCAGCTCACCTCTTCAATGGTCCTACGAC.

Worth noting for this clone: The read halts 3 residues ahead of the CDR3 end, with the missing end drawn from the germline J gene. The chain has TRBV7-9 and TRBJ2-3, with D tentatively TRBD1 (5 bases). The CDR3 totals 15 residues. Germline values: CDR1 SEHNR, CDR2 FQNEAQ (reference sequence). V was shortened by 8 bases and J by 2 bases, with 17 bases between the two germline ends. The part of the CDR3 DNA that was read is TGTGCCAGCGGGGTAATTGCAGGGATCACAGATACG. It yields the protein CASGVIAGITDT. The complete CDR3 sequence is CASGVIAGITDTQYF.

Worth noting for this clone: With the read ending 3 residues before the CDR3 end, the germline J gene is used to fill in that end. The chain joins TRBV5-1 to TRBJ2-7; 10 bases fit TRBD1. From germline, CDR1 is SGHRS and CDR2 YFSETQ. V trimming: 0 bases; J trimming: 3 bases; junction bases outside the gene matches: 3. The CDR3 contains 15 residues. CDR3 residues: CASSLEDRGIYEQYF. The sequenced part of the CDR3 DNA is TGCGCCAGCAGCTTGGAGGACAGGGGGATCTACGAG.

Worth noting for this clone: The read terminates 3 residues ahead of where the CDR3 ends, so the germline J gene completes it. V gene TRBV9 combines with J gene TRBJ2-3, with TRBD2 matching over 8 bases. The germline CDR1 and CDR2 sequences are SGDLS and YYNGEE. Trimming at V came to 3 bases and at J to 5 bases, leaving 11 bases not matched to a gene. This CDR3 is built from 16 residues. The covered CDR3 bases are TGTGCCAGCAGCGCCTCGGGGGGGGGATTGAGAGATACG. Protein product: CASSASGGGLRDT. The full-length CDR3 reads as CASSASGGGLRDTQYF.

A remark on this clone: Read sequence stops 3 residues before the CDR3 end, and the germline J gene provides the missing end. The chain uses TRBV11-2 and TRBJ1-1, with TRBD1 matching 7 bases. Germline V gene lookup returns CDR1 SGHAT and CDR2 FQNNGV. CDR3 length: 13 amino acids. The sequenced part of the CDR3 DNA is TGTGCCAGCAGCTTAGAGTCAGGACAGGCT. This encodes CASSLESGQA. The full CDR3 protein reads CASSLESGQAAFF.

Notes on this clone: The read comes to an end 3 residues before the CDR3 does, leaving the germline J gene to fill in the end. V gene TRBV11-2 combines with J gene TRBJ1-1, with no clear D. This CDR3 contains 13 residues. Trimming cost V 5 bases and J 1 base, with 8 bases left between them. Looked up from germline, CDR1 is SGHAT and CDR2 is FQNNGV. The DNA read from the CDR3 is TGTGCCAGCAGCCTATTCGGGAACACTGAA. Translation: CASSLFGNTE. The CDR3 as a whole reads CASSLFGNTEAFF.

Concerning this clone: Sequencing ends 3 residues short of the CDR3 end; the germline J gene provides the rest. The chain recombines TRBV6-2 or TRBV6-3 with TRBJ1-5; D uncertain. The germline gives CDR1 MNHEY, CDR2 SVGEGT. V was cut by 1 base and J by 7 bases, with 17 bases left in between. CDR3 length equals 16 residues. The sequenced part of the CDR3 DNA is TGTGCCAGCAGTTACTTCATAGGGTACAGAGACCAGCCC. This gives the protein CASSYFIGYRDQP. In full, the CDR3 is CASSYFIGYRDQPQHF.

Notes on this clone: With the read ending 3 residues before the CDR3 end, the germline J gene is used to fill in that end. This chain connects TRBV18 to TRBJ2-2; D remains ambiguous. The germline V gene has CDR1 KGHSH and CDR2 LQKENI. The CDR3 is 14 residues long. CDR3 sequence: CASSEGRTNEKLFF. The CDR3 bases that were read are TGTGCCAGCTCGGAAGGCAGAACTAATGAAAAG.

Of note for this clone: The read terminates 3 residues ahead of where the CDR3 ends, so the germline J gene completes it. The V gene is TRBV20-1, the J gene TRBJ2-1; 10 bases line up with TRBD1. The CDR3 runs 14 residues. The ends lost 5 bases at V and 7 bases at J; junction bases unmatched: 8. Germline values: CDR1 DFQATT, CDR2 SNEGSKA (reference sequence). CDR3 sequence reads: CSADRDRGGNEQFF. The covered CDR3 bases are TGCAGTGCTGACCGGGACAGGGGAGGGAATGAG.

Note on this clone: Sequencing ends 3 residues short of the CDR3 end; the germline J gene provides the rest. V and J are TRBV10-3 and TRBJ2-2; no reliable D call. Germline V gives CDR1 ENHRY, CDR2 SYGVKD. Trimming took off 7 bases at V and 2 bases at J, with 2 bases between the two ends. The CDR3 totals 11 residues. The part of the CDR3 DNA that was read is TGTGCCATCACAAACACCGGGGAG. It specifies CAITNTGE. The complete CDR3 reads CAITNTGELFF.

Notes on this clone: The read comes to an end 3 residues before the CDR3 does, leaving the germline J gene to fill in the end. The rearrangement links TRBV2 to TRBJ2-7, with D tentatively TRBD1 (6 bases). V was cut by 6 bases and J by 5 bases, with 17 bases left in between. There are 14 residues in the CDR3. CDR1 and CDR2 from the germline V gene are SNHLY and FYNNEI. The CDR3 bases that were read are TGTGCCAGCAGGGACGGGACAAAAAAAAACGAG. It yields the protein CASRDGTKKNE. The CDR3 reads in full as CASRDGTKKNEQYF.

Worth noting for this clone: The sequenced fragment ends 3 residues before the CDR3 boundary, so the rest is inferred from the germline J gene. The chain joins TRBV6-2 or TRBV6-3 to TRBJ1-1; D possibly corresponds to TRBD1 (5 bases). The V end lost 2 bases, the J end lost 6 bases, and 7 bases lay between the germline ends. This CDR3 has 12 residues. CDR1 and CDR2 from the germline V gene are MNHEY and SVGEGT. The DNA read from the CDR3 is TGTGCCAGCAGTTACCAGACAGCTGAA. Amino acid sequence: CASSYQTAE. The CDR3 as a whole reads CASSYQTAEAFF.

As for this clone: The read falls 3 residues short of the CDR3 end, and the missing part is taken from the germline J gene. V gene TRBV18 combines with J gene TRBJ1-2; D may be TRBD1 (5 bases). The CDR3 extends over 16 amino acids. CDR1 and CDR2 (germline): KGHSH, LQKENI. The CDR3 bases that were read are TGTGCCAGCTCACCTCAAGAGGGGAAGAGGGATAGTGCT. Residues: CASSPQEGKRDSA. Given in full, the CDR3 is CASSPQEGKRDSAYTF.

Worth noting for this clone: The read terminates 3 residues ahead of where the CDR3 ends, so the germline J gene completes it. The chain recombines TRBV7-9 with TRBJ2-3, with TRBD1 as a possible D gene (5 bases). CDR1 SEHNR and CDR2 FQNEAQ come from the germline V gene (reference sequence). CDR3 length equals 14 residues. The CDR3 bases that were read are TGTGCCAGCAGCTTAGCGCAGGGTATAGAGACG. Protein product: CASSLAQGIET. The whole CDR3 sequence is CASSLAQGIETQYF.

As concerns this clone: The read gets to within 3 residues of the CDR3 end, and the germline J gene fills in the rest. The gene calls are TRBV30 and TRBJ2-3, with a possible D match to TRBD1 (6 bases). Germline V gene lookup returns CDR1 GTSNPN and CDR2 SVGIG (reference sequence). The CDR3 contains 13 residues. The CDR3 is CAWSGGDNQPQYF. CDR3 DNA, as far as it was read: TGTGCCTGGAGTGGAGGGGACAATCAGCCG.

For this clone: A junction boundary mismatches the germline segment, possibly from a read error. Read data end 3 residues before the CDR3 end; the end is taken from the germline J gene. Additional DNA sequences in this sample encode the identical CDR3. The chain carries TRBV13 and TRBJ1-3; the match to TRBD1 covers 8 bases. Germline CDR1 is PRHDT and CDR2 is FYEKMQ (reference sequence). This CDR3 is built from 16 residues. Incomplete CDR3 DNA: TGTGCCAGCAGAATAGAGACAGGGGCTGGTGGAAACACT. Translation: CASRIETGAGGNT. The whole CDR3 sequence is CASRIETGAGGNTIYF.